Listed here are 3 T cell receptor beta chains from one sample, sequenced in a study of human T cells and chemical hapten exposure. TCRdb redid the calling of the RACE reads with MiXCR, one entry per CDR3 protein. The sample consists of under 50,000 distinct CDR3 sequences, over 7.5% of them appearing once. Regarding time point: patch test 3, about 24 weeks after DPC sensitization. The treatment here: therapeutic diphenylcyclopropenone sensitization with weekly scalp DPC. Unfractionated whole blood yielded total RNA. The material was whole blood, obtained in connection with sensitization to the hapten diphenylcyclopropenone (DPC). Receptors originate from a man between 50 and 59 years old with alopecia areata. Some clones in this sample may be carry-over from other donors' samples.

This clonotype has a handful of counts. The V gene is TRBV5-1, the J gene TRBJ1-4; D gene unclear. The length of the CDR3 is 15 residues. V was pared by 4 bases and J by 0 bases, with 10 bases between. In germline, CDR1 is SGHRS, CDR2 YFSETQ. Here the CDR3 reads CASSRRQPTNEKLFF. The CDR3 coding sequence is TGCGCCAGCAGCCGGCGGCAGCCAACTAATGAAAAACTGTTTTTT.

This clonotype has at least ten counts. This chain links TRBV11-2 with TRBJ1-5; D not certain. This CDR3 has 12 residues. In germline, CDR1 is SGHAT, CDR2 FQNNGV. V lost 5 bases and J 6 bases, leaving 8 bases between the germline ends. CDR3 loop: CASSREGQPQHF. The CDR3 coding sequence is TGTGCCAGCAGCCGGGAGGGTCAGCCCCAGCATTTT.

This clonotype was observed at least ten times. V usage is TRBV7-2 and J usage is TRBJ1-5, with a possible D match to TRBD1 (6 bases). Trimming shortened V by 5 bases and J by 5 bases, and 16 bases separated the two germline ends. The length of the CDR3 is 15 residues. The germline V gene has CDR1 SGHTA and CDR2 FQGNSA. The DNA for the CDR3 is TGTGCCAGCAGCCCTAGGGGGGGATTCGATCAGCCCCAGCATTTT. Amino acid sequence: CASSPRGGFDQPQHF.